This T cell receptor beta chain is drawn from a study of cytomegalovirus exposure and HLA in healthy donors (dated by TCRdb to about 2017). About the study as a whole: In an earlier analysis of under 600 of the donors, 276 Gb of sequence data and 90 million to 120 million unique TCR beta sequences from about 180 million T cells were reported. In addition to the first cohort of 500 to 850 subjects, a separate validation cohort of around 110 different subjects was used. A later analysis re-examined previously published TCR beta repertoires from about 670 donors and added high-resolution HLA genotyping to investigate patterns of TCR occurrence. The genetic ancestry cluster associated with self-reported Caucasian donors included around four fifths of the 398 genotyped donors. HLA typing covered class I and class II loci at four-digit resolution. An early release covering roughly 640 HLA-typed donors comprised about 300 gigabases of sequencing data and around 80 million unique TCR sequences. An earlier analysis of some 500 of the donors used high-throughput TCR beta sequencing to judge whether each TCR beta V gene segment behaved as functional or pseudogenic. Among some 400 genotyped donors of the cohort, an average of approximately 240,000 unique TCR beta nucleotide sequences was sequenced per donor, of which about 18% were non-productive. The study combined high-throughput TCR immunosequencing, statistical association of individual TCRs with disease status, and machine learning to predict cytomegalovirus infection status. A later genetic analysis used genome-wide SNP genotypes for about 65% of the 666 donors, treating that subset as a discovery cohort. A few DR-DQ haplotypes were treated as single units for association and clustering because of strong linkage in the cohort. Every discovery cohort repertoire had been produced on one sequencing platform. The study aimed to test whether cataloging public T cell receptors could reveal signatures of past pathogen exposure. Typing coverage differed by locus: A, B, C, DRB1 and DQB1 were typed in about 629-630 donors, DQA1 in about 560, DPA1 in some 610, and DPB1 in around 440. The study used immunosequencing to profile the T cell repertoires of hundreds of subjects and linked those repertoires to cytomegalovirus serostatus. Donor age, sex, ethnicity and CMV serostatus were compiled together with the repertoire data. In the later analysis, no new phenotypic data were used to find candidate immune exposures; instead, reliance was placed on TCR beta sequences and their occurrence across donors. Study-wide findings and limitations: Most TCR sequences were observed very rarely across donors, whereas some public TCRs were present in many individuals. A further reported finding was that TCR beta sequences accurately predicted the HLA-A and HLA-B alleles for most subjects in the first cohort. The sequencing pipeline was judged likely to have produced a cluster of highly shared sequence variants as a technical artifact. According to a later genetic analysis, donors in an Asian-associated ancestry cluster had fewer N-insertions in productive TCRs than the approximately 700-donor mean. The earlier analysis of around 600 of the donors excluded around 17 rarely observed V segments, including chromosome 9 orphons, because counts were too low. Because some donors lacked HLA typing at each locus, the association tests relied only on the typed subset. Correlated functional status among segregating V segments might be attributable to linkage disequilibrium, but an unknown experimental factor could not be ruled out. According to a later analysis, parvovirus B19, influenza, CMV and Epstein-Barr virus appeared linked to several top co-occurrence clusters. In vitro tests confirmed that three of the cytomegalovirus-associated TCR beta chains recognize cytomegalovirus antigens. CMV serostatus was the only immune exposure information available for the cohort. Only TCR beta chains were sequenced in this cohort, and the absence of alpha or paired-chain data limited detectable features. Specific HLA alleles were associated with 15,000 to 20,000 TCR beta sequences at a false discovery rate of 0.05 in a later analysis. Some IMGT-functional V segments, including TRBV6-2 and TRBV6-3, could not be told apart with the 87-base-pair reads, so those segments were excluded. A later analysis found that TCR association rates varied across HLA loci, with DRB1 alleles showing the most associated TCRs and HLA-C alleles the fewest. When HLA alleles, especially DR and DQ, strongly co-occurred, TCR associations were difficult to assign to individual alleles. Sequencing depth was assumed to be roughly uniform across donors in the presence/absence analyses, though that assumption may not hold. The authors suggested that the approach could potentially be extended to other disease states and immunological phenotypes. An earlier analysis of approximately 570 of the donors showed that most TCR beta V segments appeared in productive rearrangements either about 87% or about 30% of the time, which broadly matched IMGT annotations. A later analysis found that most CMV-associated TCR beta chains appeared HLA-restricted, with HLA associations seemingly driven largely by CMV exposure. The classifier was reported to diagnose cytomegalovirus status with high specificity and sensitivity in both the original cohort and the validation cohort. In a later genetic analysis, a missense DCLRE1C variant was associated with V-gene and J-gene trimming of TCR beta chains, and the association was replicated in an independent cohort. Compared with equally common non-associated chains, HLA-associated TCR beta chains in a later analysis were more clonally expanded and had lower generation probabilities. In the study, approximately 150 TCR beta chains were listed as associated with cytomegalovirus.

Libraries were built with the immunoSEQ multiplex PCR assay. A mixture of 60 forward primers for TCR Vbeta segments and 13 reverse primers for TCR Jbeta segments was used in the multiplex PCR. A multiplex PCR assay on genomic DNA amplified the CDR3 region of rearranged TCR beta genes. The amplified TCR beta libraries were sequenced on the Illumina HiSeq System as 87-base-pair reads. Per the source publication's procedure: A later analysis tallied tens of millions of unique TCR beta chains across the 610 or so repertoires, and around 9.9 million of those chains were shared by two or more donors. Raw reads were error-corrected and collapsed into unique sequences with a nearest-neighbor algorithm that merged closely related sequences to remove PCR and sequencing errors. V, D and J gene segments were assigned by aligning CDR3 sequences to IMGT reference sequences. For a sequence to be retained, at least a six-nucleotide match to both a V gene segment and a J gene segment was required. A rearrangement counted as productive if the CDR3 had no stop codons and remained in frame with V and J, and every other rearrangement counted as non-productive. Following IMGT convention, CDR3 was defined as the stretch from the second conserved V-encoded cysteine up to the conserved J-encoded phenylalanine. The earlier analysis of approximately 500 of the donors excluded sequences that lacked an unambiguous match to a single V gene segment. In an earlier analysis of 587 of the donors, a V segment was called functional when productive rearrangements were above 56.7%, and segregating when the standard deviation between donors exceeded 5%. A statistical classification framework was developed to diagnose cytomegalovirus status using the catalog of TCR beta chain sequences. A later analysis assigned V and J genes by comparing TCR nucleotide sequences with IMGT/GENE-DB human TR gene sequences. A later analysis assigned CDR3 sequences and most-parsimonious VDJ recombination scenarios with the TCRdist pipeline. In a later analysis, each TCR beta chain was defined by its CDR3 amino acid sequence together with its V-gene family, and reads lacking a unique V-gene family were excluded. As a way to deal with suspected cross-contamination and a sequencing artifact, a later analysis dropped roughly 620 nucleotide sequences that were highly shared and had low generation probability. In a later analysis, a clonal expansion index for each public chain was calculated from normalized within-repertoire ranks of inferred template counts. Generation probabilities in a later analysis came from a VDJ recombination model fitted to out-of-frame rearrangements, and those results were checked against IGoR. A later analysis scored TCR-TCR, TCR-HLA and TCR-CMV co-occurrence with hypergeometric tests, applying a repertoire-size bias correction to TCR pairs. In a later analysis, false discovery rates were estimated by permuting HLA or CMV assignments 20 times. A later analysis grouped co-occurring TCRs with DBSCAN, adding TCRdist sequence similarity when clustering within HLA-allele-positive subsets. Repertoires with fewer than 30,000 or more than 120,000 public chains, plus five repertoires with anomalous nucleotide sharing, were excluded from co-occurrence clustering. Not all clones reach the TCRdb copy of this immuneACCESS table, which keeps in-frame sequences only. Checked studies attribute under half of the gap to unresolved V genes and leave the rest unexplained. V and J calls and clone size come straight from that table; D and trimming were deduced from the DNA. The sample data list some 130,000 clones, and approximately 70% of these were observed just once. Approximately 2.3% of the sample belongs to the ten largest clones.

Between the V and J ends, shortened by 5 bases and 3 bases respectively, the junction contains 15 bases. Per the germline V gene (reference sequence), LNHDA is the CDR1 and SQIVND is the CDR2. The CDR3 covers 15 residues, taking in both the cysteine and the phenylalanine. Only the CDR3 region is kept as DNA, spanning 45 bases read in frame from base 1. The cohort was made up of under 800 healthy bone marrow donors. At the time of sampling, all cohort members were nominally healthy, though unrecorded immune exposures were likely present. The donor tested CMV seropositive and was one of the 289 seropositive cohort members. A peripheral blood sample was provided by each donor, and peripheral blood mononuclear cells were used for TCR beta sequencing. The Qiagen DNeasy Blood Extraction Kit was used to extract genomic DNA from the blood cell samples. On this clone: Its cognate antigen has yet to be identified. Base-call qualities are not available, and no considerably larger clone is one nucleotide away.

This chain is built from TRBV19 and TRBJ2-3, with TRBD2 perhaps the D gene, on 5 matching bases. The sequencing sample was made of PBMCs. The source is a woman aged 55-75 years in good health and CMV-seropositive. The CDR3 sequence is CASSPREGKTDTQYF. The DNA sequence is as follows: TGTGCCAGTAGTCCCCGGGAAGGGAAGACAGATACGCAGTATTTT. When the CDR3 is completed using the reference TRBV19 and TRBJ2-3 genes on either side, the full variable domain is DGGITQSPKYLFRKEGQNVTLSCEQNLNHDAMYWYRQDPGQGLRLIYYSQIVNDFQKGDIAEGYSVSREKKESFPLTVTSAQKNPTAFYLCASSPREGKTDTQYFGPGTRLTVL.